Each of the 15 T cell receptor beta chains below was sequenced from the same sample in a study of shared clonotypes between healthy human individuals (dated by TCRdb to 2020 to 2022). Library preparation used the immunoSEQ multiplex PCR assay. TCRdb limited this immuneACCESS table to in-frame rearrangements with V and J called. A share of clones is missing; checked studies link under half to unresolved V genes, and the rest is unexplained. Here the sample has some 2,500,000 clones; over 85% occur a single time. Approximately 0.36% of the sample is taken by the ten largest. The source material was naive CD4+ T cells from PBMCs. Reading the label with the study, this specimen's cell subset or site is: CD45RA+ positively selected. Source of these receptors: a man between 18 and 29 years old in good health. Some clones in this sample may be carry-over from other donors' samples.

The chain carries TRBV5-1 and TRBJ2-1, with D uncertain. Germline-derived CDR1 and CDR2 are SGHRS and YFSETQ. The CDR3 has 15 residues. Trimming pared 4 bases from V and 0 bases from J, leaving 11 bases between. CDR3 amino acids: CASSIGTSSYNEQFF. The CDR3 bases are TGCGCCAGCAGCATTGGAACGAGCTCCTACAATGAGCAGTTCTTC. Based on the CDR3 plus reference TRBV5-1 and TRBJ2-1, the full variable domain is KAGVTQTPRYLIKTRGQQVTLSCSPISGHRSVSWYQQTPGQGLQFLFEYFSETQRNKGNFPGRFSGRQFSNSRSEMNVSTLELGDSALYLCASSIGTSSYNEQFFGPGTRLTVL.

This chain joins TRBV5-1 and TRBJ1-2; 8 nucleotides line up with TRBD1. Germline V gives CDR1 SGHRS, CDR2 YFSETQ. With 0 bases clipped from V and 4 bases from J, the junction kept 5 bases outside the gene matches. CDR3 length equals 15 residues. The CDR3 loop is CASSLAGQGGYGYTF. CDR3 DNA sequence: TGCGCCAGCAGCTTGGCCGGACAGGGAGGCTATGGCTACACCTTC. The full variable domain, in which reference TRBV5-1 and TRBJ1-2 provide the parts outside the CDR3, is KAGVTQTPRYLIKTRGQQVTLSCSPISGHRSVSWYQQTPGQGLQFLFEYFSETQRNKGNFPGRFSGRQFSNSRSEMNVSTLELGDSALYLCASSLAGQGGYGYTFGSGTRLTVV.

V is TRBV5-1 and J is TRBJ2-5; TRBD2 agrees at 12 bases. The DNA end lines up better with TRBJ2-7; the J call may be wrong. The germline CDR1 and CDR2 sequences are SGHRS and YFSETQ. This CDR3 has 17 amino acids. The CDR3 nucleotides are TGCGCCAGCAGCTTGGTCCCTAGCGGGAGGGCCTTTAACGAGCAGTACTTC. Amino acids: CASSLVPSGRAFNEQYF.

This chain uses TRBV6-1 with TRBJ2-7; TRBD2 aligns across 14 bases. J was trimmed by 2 bases and V by 3 bases; bases with no gene match: 9. The CDR3 extends over 18 amino acids. The V gene's germline CDR1 is MNHNS and CDR2 SASEGT. The CDR3 coding sequence is TGTGCCAGCAGTGAGCCGGGACTAGCGGGAGTAAGGACCTACGAGCAGTACTTC. The encoded protein is CASSEPGLAGVRTYEQYF.

In nucleotides, the CDR3 is TGTGCCAGTAGTTACAGGGCCGGCTATGGCTACACCTTC. Protein: CASSYRAGYGYTF. The chain carries TRBV19 and TRBJ1-2; the D gene is possibly TRBD1 (6 bases). The CDR3 sequence is 13 residues long. The V end was cut by 5 bases, the J end by 4 bases, with 11 bases between. The germline gives CDR1 LNHDA, CDR2 SQIVND (reference sequence).

The chain employs TRBV28 and TRBJ2-6, with D perhaps matching TRBD2 (7 bases). V was pared by 7 bases and J by 2 bases, with 12 bases between. The CDR3 is 15 amino acids. Germline values: CDR1 MDHEN, CDR2 SYDVKM. The CDR3 sequence: CASTEGGAGANVLTF. For the CDR3, the DNA is TGTGCCAGCACCGAGGGGGGGGCTGGGGCCAACGTCCTGACTTTC.

Notes on this clone: The sample contains more than one DNA sequence encoding this CDR3. The rearrangement joins TRBV29-1 to TRBJ1-1; possible D gene TRBD1, 5 bases. Deletions cut 7 bases from V and 1 base from J, with 7 bases between. The length of the CDR3 is 11 residues. The germline CDR1 and CDR2 sequences are SQVTM and ANQGSEA. The CDR3 DNA reads TGCAGCGGAAGGGGGAACACTGAAGCTTTCTTT. This gives the protein CSGRGNTEAFF.

This chain joins TRBV30 and TRBJ2-5; D remains unclear. Germline V gene data show CDR1 as GTSNPN and CDR2 as SVGIG (reference sequence). This CDR3 has 15 residues. Trimming cost V 0 bases and J 0 bases, with 11 bases left between them. The CDR3 spells CAWSVRVLYQETQYF. The CDR3 DNA sequence: TGTGCCTGGAGTGTACGAGTTCTTTACCAAGAGACCCAGTACTTC.

Note on this clone: Germline and junction disagree at one end, which may indicate a read error. This chain links TRBV5-1 with TRBJ2-3, with 7 bases lining up with TRBD2. Germline V lookup: CDR1 SGHRS, CDR2 YFSETQ. This CDR3 is 16 amino acids long. The CDR3 DNA reads as TGCGCCAGCAGCAGGGAGGGCGGGGAAATCACACATACGCAGTATTTT. Translation: CASSREGGEITHTQYF. Together with reference TRBV5-1 and TRBJ2-3, the CDR3 gives the full variable domain: KAGVTQTPRYLIKTRGQQVTLSCSPISGHRSVSWYQQTPGQGLQFLFEYFSETQRNKGNFPGRFSGRQFSNSRSEMNVSTLELGDSALYLCASSREGGEITHTQYFGPGTRLTVL.

This chain links TRBV6-5 with TRBJ2-3, with 7 bases lining up with TRBD2. This CDR3 comprises 15 residues. From germline, CDR1 is MNHEY and CDR2 SVGAGI. Germline trimming cut 5 bases from V and 1 base from J; bases unmatched to any gene: 6. In DNA, the CDR3 is TGTGCCAGCAGTCCCCTTGCGGGAGGCACAGATACGCAGTATTTT. Translated: CASSPLAGGTDTQYF.

The chain uses TRBV28 and TRBJ2-1; 11 bases fit TRBD2. Germline-derived CDR1 and CDR2 are MDHEN and SYDVKM. This CDR3 is built from 13 residues. Written as DNA, the CDR3 is TGTGCTGTACTAGCGGGAGTCTACAATGAGCAGTTCTTC. The encoded protein is CAVLAGVYNEQFF.

This clone was observed once. At the DNA level, this CDR3 is encoded by other sequences in the same sample as well. V usage is TRBV7-2 and J usage is TRBJ1-1, with D perhaps TRBD1 (5 bases). There are 12 residues in the CDR3. V was pared by 1 base and J by 7 bases, with 7 bases between. Germline CDR1 reads SGHTA; CDR2 reads FQGNSA. CDR3 sequence: CASSLGGGEAFF. In DNA, the CDR3 is TGTGCCAGCAGCTTAGGGGGGGGTGAAGCTTTCTTT.

The gene calls are TRBV6-1 and TRBJ1-4; weak D call: TRBD1 (5 bases). Germline V gene lookup returns CDR1 MNHNS and CDR2 SASEGT. Deletions cut 3 bases from V and 4 bases from J, with 12 bases between. This CDR3 has 15 residues. CDR3 region: CASSDGGRNNEKLFF. In DNA, the CDR3 is TGTGCCAGCAGTGATGGGGGACGCAATAATGAAAAACTGTTTTTT.

This sequence joins TRBV16 and TRBJ1-5; 7 bases are a match to TRBD1. Germline lookup yields CDR1 KGHSY and CDR2 FQNENV. Trimming at V came to 4 bases and at J to 0 bases, leaving 6 bases not matched to a gene. This CDR3 has 16 amino acids. This CDR3 is CASSPTGTDSNQPQHF. The CDR3 DNA reads TGTGCCAGCAGCCCCACCGGGACAGATAGCAATCAGCCCCAGCATTTT.

This rearrangement joins TRBV7-2 to TRBJ2-1; D is unclear. The CDR3 extends over 13 amino acids. Germline values: CDR1 SGHTA, CDR2 FQGNSA. V was cut by 5 bases and J by 3 bases, with 8 bases left in between. The CDR3, as DNA: TGTGCCAGCAGCACTACCTTCTACAATGAGCAGTTCTTC. Translating it yields CASSTTFYNEQFF.